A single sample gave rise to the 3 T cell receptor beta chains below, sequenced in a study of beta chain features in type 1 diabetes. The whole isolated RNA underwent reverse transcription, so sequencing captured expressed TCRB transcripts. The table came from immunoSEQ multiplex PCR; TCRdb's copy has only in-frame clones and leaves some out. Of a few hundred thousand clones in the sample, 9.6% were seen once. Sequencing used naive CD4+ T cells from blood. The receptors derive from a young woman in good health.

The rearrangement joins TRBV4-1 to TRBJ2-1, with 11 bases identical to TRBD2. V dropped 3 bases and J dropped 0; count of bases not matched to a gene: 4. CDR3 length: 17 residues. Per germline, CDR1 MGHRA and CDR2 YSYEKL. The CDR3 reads CASSHLAGGSSYNEQFF. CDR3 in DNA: TGCGCCAGCAGCCATTTAGCGGGAGGGAGCTCCTACAATGAGCAGTTCTTC.

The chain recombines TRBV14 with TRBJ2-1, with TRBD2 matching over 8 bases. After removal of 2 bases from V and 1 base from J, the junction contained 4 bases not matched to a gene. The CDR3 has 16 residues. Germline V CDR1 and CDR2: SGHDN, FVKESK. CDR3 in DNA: TGTGCCAGCAGCCAACGGGAGGGGAGGTCCTACAATGAGCAGTTCTTC. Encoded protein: CASSQREGRSYNEQFF.

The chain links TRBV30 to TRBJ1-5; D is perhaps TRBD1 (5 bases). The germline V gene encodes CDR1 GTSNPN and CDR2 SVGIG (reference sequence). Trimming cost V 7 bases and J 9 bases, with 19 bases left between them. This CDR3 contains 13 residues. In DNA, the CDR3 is TGTGCCTACCAAAGGCAGGGTGAGCGGCCCCAGCATTTT. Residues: CAYQRQGERPQHF.